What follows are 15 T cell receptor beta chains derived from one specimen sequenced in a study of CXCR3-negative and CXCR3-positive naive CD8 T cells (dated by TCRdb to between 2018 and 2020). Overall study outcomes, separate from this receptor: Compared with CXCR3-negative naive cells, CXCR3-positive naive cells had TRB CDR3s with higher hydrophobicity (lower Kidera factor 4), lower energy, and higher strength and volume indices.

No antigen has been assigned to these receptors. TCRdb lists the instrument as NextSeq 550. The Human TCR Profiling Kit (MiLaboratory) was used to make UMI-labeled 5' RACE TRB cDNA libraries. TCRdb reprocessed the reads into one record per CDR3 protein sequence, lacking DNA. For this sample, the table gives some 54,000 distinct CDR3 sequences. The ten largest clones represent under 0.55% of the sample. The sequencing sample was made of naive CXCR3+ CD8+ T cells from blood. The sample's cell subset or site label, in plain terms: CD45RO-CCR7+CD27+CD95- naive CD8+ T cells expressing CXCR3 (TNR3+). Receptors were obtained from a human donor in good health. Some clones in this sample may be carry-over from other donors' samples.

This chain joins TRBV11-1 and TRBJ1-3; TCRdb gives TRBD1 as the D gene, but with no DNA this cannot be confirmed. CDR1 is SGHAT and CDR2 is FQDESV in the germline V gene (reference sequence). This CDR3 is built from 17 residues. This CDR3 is CASSRHTGTASGNTIYF.

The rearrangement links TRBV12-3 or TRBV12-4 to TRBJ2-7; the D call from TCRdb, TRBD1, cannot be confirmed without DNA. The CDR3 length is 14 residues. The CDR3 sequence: CASSPRGNPYEQYF.

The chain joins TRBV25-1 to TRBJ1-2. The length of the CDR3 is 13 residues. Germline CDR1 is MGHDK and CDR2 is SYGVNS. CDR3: CASSATENYGYTF.

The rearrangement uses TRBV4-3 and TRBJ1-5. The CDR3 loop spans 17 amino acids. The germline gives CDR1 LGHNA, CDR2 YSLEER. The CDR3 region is CASSQDRGLNSNQPQHF.

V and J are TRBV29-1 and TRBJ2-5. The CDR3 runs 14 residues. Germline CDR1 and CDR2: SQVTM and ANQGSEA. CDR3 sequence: CSVEERPRQETQYF. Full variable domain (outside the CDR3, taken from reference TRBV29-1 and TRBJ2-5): SAVISQKPSRDICQRGTSLTIQCQVDSQVTMMFWYRQQPGQSLTLIATANQGSEATYESGFVIDKFPISRPNLTFSTLTVSNMSPEDSSIYLCSVEERPRQETQYFGPGTRLLVL.

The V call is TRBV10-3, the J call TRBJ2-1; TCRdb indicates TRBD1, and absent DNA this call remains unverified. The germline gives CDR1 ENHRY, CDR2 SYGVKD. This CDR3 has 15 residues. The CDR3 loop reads CAVRTGTGIWDEQFF.

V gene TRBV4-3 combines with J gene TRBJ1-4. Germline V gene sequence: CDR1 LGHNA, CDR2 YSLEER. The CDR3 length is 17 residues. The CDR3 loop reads CASSQDLAGLTNEKLFF.

CDR3 sequence reads: CASLGDLFGPEAFF. V and J are TRBV25-1 and TRBJ1-1; TCRdb's D call, TRBD1, is unchecked because there is no DNA. This CDR3 has 14 residues. CDR1 is MGHDK and CDR2 is SYGVNS in the germline V gene.

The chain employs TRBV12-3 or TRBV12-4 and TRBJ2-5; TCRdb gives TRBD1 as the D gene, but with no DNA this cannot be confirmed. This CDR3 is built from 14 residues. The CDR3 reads CASSSPWDRETQYF.

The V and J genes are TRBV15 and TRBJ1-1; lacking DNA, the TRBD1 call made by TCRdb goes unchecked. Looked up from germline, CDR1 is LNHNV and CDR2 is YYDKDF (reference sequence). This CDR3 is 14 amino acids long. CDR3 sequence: CATSRDGGGTEAFF.

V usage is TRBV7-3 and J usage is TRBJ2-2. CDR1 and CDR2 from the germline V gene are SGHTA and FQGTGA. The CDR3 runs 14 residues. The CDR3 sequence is CASSLIGSAGELFF.

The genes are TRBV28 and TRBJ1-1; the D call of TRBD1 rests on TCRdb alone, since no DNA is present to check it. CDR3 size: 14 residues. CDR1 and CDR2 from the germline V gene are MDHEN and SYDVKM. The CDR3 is CASSSRGSNTEAFF.

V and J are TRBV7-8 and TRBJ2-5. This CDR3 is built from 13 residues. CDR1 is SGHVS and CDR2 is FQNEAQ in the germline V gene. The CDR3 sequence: CASSLALSETQYF.

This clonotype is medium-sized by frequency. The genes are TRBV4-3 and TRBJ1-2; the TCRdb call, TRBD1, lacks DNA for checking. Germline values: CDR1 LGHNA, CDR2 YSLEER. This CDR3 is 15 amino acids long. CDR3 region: CASSQVLPGNYGYTF.

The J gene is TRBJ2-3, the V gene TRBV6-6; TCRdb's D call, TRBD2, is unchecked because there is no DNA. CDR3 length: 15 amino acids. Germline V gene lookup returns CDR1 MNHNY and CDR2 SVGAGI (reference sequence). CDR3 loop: CASRRLVGGADTQYF.